This is a list of T cell receptor beta chains from one sample in a study of blood T cell repertoires in COVID-19. Only in-frame clones appear in the TCRdb table, and some are missing; sequencing was by immunoSEQ multiplex PCR. This sample yields some 130,000 clones, of which approximately 83% are seen a single time; roughly a tenth belongs to the top ten. The material sequenced was peripheral blood. These receptors were obtained from a man older than 75 with acute or convalescent COVID-19. The CDR3 runs from the conserved cysteine through the conserved F or W. A D gene is named only where the DNA matches it firmly. Size is stated for part of the rows, as once, few or many counts, or as a class when the clone is expanded.

j_call v_call d_call cdr3_length clone_size cdr3_aa cdr3_nt
TRBJ1-2 TRBV7-3 NA 13 NA CASSHGGTAGYTF TGTGCCAGCAGCCACGGAGGTACAGCTGGCTACACCTTC
TRBJ2-7 TRBV7-9 NA 12 NA CASRALAYEQYF TGTGCCAGCAGGGCTCTAGCCTACGAGCAGTACTTC
TRBJ1-6 TRBV10-2 TRBD1 16 few CASRGWDRADNSPLHF TGCGCCAGCAGAGGATGGGACAGGGCCGATAATTCACCCCTCCACTTT
TRBJ1-3 TRBV7-6 NA 17 few CASSLDPGGVSGNTIYF TGTGCCAGCAGCTTAGACCCGGGAGGAGTCTCTGGAAACACCATATATTTT
TRBJ1-1 TRBV5-1 NA 15 NA CASGDNGGSGTEAFF TGCGCCAGCGGCGACAACGGGGGAAGCGGCACTGAAGCTTTCTTT
TRBJ2-7 TRBV7-8 TRBD1 14 NA CASSWDSSSDEQYF TGTGCCAGCAGCTGGGACAGCTCTTCCGACGAGCAGTACTTC
TRBJ1-6 TRBV10-1 NA 14 NA CASSERGINSPLHF TGCGCCAGCAGTGAACGGGGGATTAATTCACCCCTCCACTTT
TRBJ1-2 TRBV5-1 NA 14 NA CASSLEPDSPGYTF TGCGCCAGCAGCTTGGAGCCCGACAGCCCTGGCTACACCTTC
TRBJ2-3 TRBV4-1 TRBD2 19 NA CASSPSALAGPGGTDTQYF TGCGCCAGCAGCCCCTCCGCACTAGCGGGCCCGGGGGGCACAGATACGCAGTATTTT
TRBJ2-7 TRBV6-2/TRBV6-3 NA 16 NA CASSYVQGIPTYEQYF TGTGCCAGCAGTTACGTACAGGGCATCCCCACCTACGAGCAGTACTTC
TRBJ1-1 TRBV4-3 NA 14 NA CASSPAGVNTEAFF TGCGCCAGCAGCCCCGCTGGAGTGAACACTGAAGCTTTCTTT
TRBJ2-1 TRBV5-4 TRBD1 15 NA CASSFGQGAYNEQFF TGTGCCAGCAGCTTCGGACAGGGGGCTTACAATGAGCAGTTCTTC
TRBJ1-1 TRBV21-1 NA 12 NA CAVQGTNTEAFF TGTGCCGTACAGGGGACGAACACTGAAGCTTTCTTT
TRBJ1-1 TRBV11-3 NA 13 NA CASSLQGNTEAFF TGTGCCAGCAGCTTACAGGGGAACACTGAAGCTTTCTTT
TRBJ2-5 TRBV5-1 NA 14 NA CASSPGGGGETQYF TGCGCCAGCAGCCCTGGAGGCGGGGGCGAGACCCAGTACTTC
TRBJ2-2 TRBV7-9 TRBD1 15 NA CASRQGQGDTGELFF TGTGCCAGCAGACAGGGACAGGGTGACACCGGGGAGCTGTTTTTT
TRBJ2-2 TRBV7-2 NA 15 few CASSLDGSYTGELFF TGTGCCAGCAGCTTAGACGGGAGTTATACCGGGGAGCTGTTTTTT
TRBJ1-1 TRBV6-5 NA 13 NA CASRVGINTEAFF TGTGCCAGCAGAGTCGGGATCAACACTGAAGCTTTCTTT
TRBJ1-3 TRBV7-2 TRBD1 14 NA CASSPGTGRNTIYF TGTGCCAGCAGCCCCGGGACAGGGAGAAACACCATATATTTT
TRBJ2-7 TRBV12-1 NA 13 NA CASSFGGGYEQYF TGTGCCAGCAGCTTTGGCGGGGGTTACGAGCAGTACTTC
TRBJ2-1 TRBV7-7 TRBD2 17 NA CASSEVAGGGPYNEQFF TGTGCTAGCAGCGAAGTAGCGGGAGGGGGTCCCTACAATGAGCAGTTCTTC
TRBJ1-5 TRBV5-5 NA 19 NA CASSPTLTGGLKSNQPQHF TGTGCCAGCAGCCCCACCCTGACAGGAGGACTGAAGAGCAATCAGCCCCAGCATTTT
TRBJ1-2 TRBV7-8 TRBD1 14 NA CASSAGQADYGYTF TGTGCCAGCAGCGCCGGACAGGCGGACTATGGCTACACCTTC
TRBJ2-2 TRBV6-5 NA 15 NA CASHQGGGNTGELFF TGTGCCAGCCATCAAGGCGGGGGCAACACCGGGGAGCTGTTTTTT